The 9 T cell receptor beta chains given below trace back to one sample, sequenced in a study of siplizumab effects on memory and regulatory T cells. Clones were read by immunoSEQ multiplex PCR, and TCRdb kept only the in-frame ones, dropping some. The table lists 100,000 to 120,000 clones, about 92% of them singletons. The sequenced sample was CD4+ T cells sorted from blood. These receptors all come from a human donor in good health.

The genes are TRBV30 and TRBJ2-2; 7 positions match TRBD1. Germline-derived CDR1 and CDR2 are GTSNPN and SVGIG (reference sequence). The CDR3 is 14 residues long. The J segment lost 7 bases and the V segment lost 0 bases, leaving 5 bases of the junction unmatched. CDR3 sequence reads: CAWSVLQGIGELFF. DNA of the CDR3: TGTGCCTGGAGTGTACTACAGGGGATCGGGGAGCTGTTTTTT.

Details on this clone: Other nucleotide sequences from this sample produce the same CDR3. The CDR3, as DNA: TGTGCCAGCTCACCACGGCAGAACACTGAAGCTTTCTTT. It yields the protein CASSPRQNTEAFF. V usage is TRBV18 and J usage is TRBJ1-1; unclear D gene. CDR3 length: 13 amino acids. Germline V CDR1 and CDR2: KGHSH, LQKENI. V lost 1 base and J lost 1, with 4 bases in between.

The V and J genes are TRBV4-1 and TRBJ2-5, with no clear D. Trimming left V 0 bases short and J 5 bases short, with 13 bases between. The germline CDR1 and CDR2 sequences are MGHRA and YSYEKL. The CDR3 runs 15 residues. CDR3 DNA sequence: TGCGCCAGCAGCCAAGAGGTCGGCCACTCCGAGACCCAGTACTTC. Residues: CASSQEVGHSETQYF.

This clone was recorded only once. The genes are TRBV6-6 and TRBJ2-7; no definite D call. CDR3 length equals 13 residues. CDR1 and CDR2 (germline): MNHNY, SVGAGI (reference sequence). Trimming shortened V by 4 bases and J by 4 bases, and 11 bases separated the two germline ends. The CDR3 spells CASSSGFGYEQYF. The CDR3 coding sequence is TGTGCCAGCAGTTCTGGGTTTGGGTACGAGCAGTACTTC.

In the case of this clone: Compared with germline, one end of the junction differs, possibly owing to a read error. The V gene is TRBV6-1, the J gene TRBJ2-5; D gene ambiguous. The CDR3 totals 15 residues. Germline values: CDR1 MNHNS, CDR2 SASEGT. The CDR3, as DNA: TGTGCCAGCAGTGAAGGATTCCAGGTCCAACAGACCCAGTACTTC. Protein sequence: CASSEGFQVQQTQYF.

J is TRBJ2-5 and V is TRBV18; D unresolved. The CDR3 has 12 residues. With 6 bases removed from V and 2 bases from J, the gap between germline ends came to 7 bases. Germline V gives CDR1 KGHSH, CDR2 LQKENI. CDR3 DNA sequence: TGTGCCAGCTCTCCGCAACAAGAGACCCAGTACTTC. Amino acid sequence: CASSPQQETQYF. The variable domain in full, with the rest retrieved from reference TRBV18 and TRBJ2-5, is NAGVMQNPRHLVRRRGQEARLRCSPMKGHSHVYWYRQLPEEGLKFMVYLQKENIIDESGMPKERFSAEFPKEGPSILRIQQVVRGDSAAYFCASSPQQETQYFGPGTRLLVL.

The chain is built from TRBV7-3 and TRBJ2-3; TRBD1 is a possible D gene (6 bases). V lost 5 bases, J lost 4 bases, and 19 bases lay in between. The germline CDR1 and CDR2 sequences are SGHTA and FQGTGA. CDR3 length: 16 amino acids. Here the CDR3 reads CASSPGQGGSADTQYF. CDR3 DNA: TGTGCCAGCAGCCCGGGGCAAGGGGGTAGCGCAGATACGCAGTATTTT.

The chain employs TRBV18 and TRBJ2-7; D uncertain. Germline loops: CDR1 KGHSH, CDR2 LQKENI. The CDR3 is 15 amino acids. V gave up 3 bases and J gave up 3 bases, with 15 bases separating them. This chain's CDR3 is CASSPHQHLFYEQYF. In DNA form, the CDR3 reads TGTGCCAGCTCACCTCACCAGCATCTGTTCTACGAGCAGTACTTC.

This clone was seen just once. The gene calls are TRBV27 and TRBJ2-6, with 9 bases fitting TRBD1. J was trimmed by 0 bases and V by 5 bases; bases with no gene match: 2. CDR1 and CDR2 (germline): MNHEY, SMNVEV (reference sequence). The CDR3 length is 16 residues. The CDR3 here is CASSGTGNSGANVLTF. CDR3 coding DNA: TGTGCCAGCAGTGGGACAGGGAACTCTGGGGCCAACGTCCTGACTTTC.